A single sample gave rise to the 26 T cell receptor beta chains below, sequenced in a study of blood T cell repertoires in COVID-19. Some clones are missing from TCRdb's copy, which holds only in-frame ones; the method was immunoSEQ multiplex PCR. The table shows about 190,000 clones, with approximately 80% occurring only once. The sequenced material came from peripheral blood. The receptor set was obtained from a man between 45 and 60 years old who had recovered from COVID-19.

In its sample, this clone was seen once. The chain links TRBV7-2 to TRBJ2-7; D ambiguous. V lost 5 bases to trimming and J lost 1 base, with 12 bases between them. The germline CDR1 and CDR2 sequences are SGHTA and FQGNSA. This CDR3 comprises 14 residues. For the CDR3, the DNA is TGTGCCAGCAGCGCCGATTCAGGTTCCTACGAGCAGTACTTC. It yields the protein CASSADSGSYEQYF. The full variable domain, its missing parts supplied by reference TRBV7-2 and TRBJ2-7, is GAGVSQSPSNKVTEKGKDVELRCDPISGHTALYWYRQSLGQGLEFLIYFQGNSAPDKSGLPSDRFSAERTGGSVSTLTIQRTQQEDSAVYLCASSADSGSYEQYFGPGTRLTVT.

V and J are TRBV7-6 and TRBJ1-1; D unresolved. With 2 bases removed from V and 2 bases from J, the gap between germline ends came to 6 bases. Germline values: CDR1 SGHVS, CDR2 FNYEAQ. This CDR3 has 13 residues. The CDR3 here is CASSLLANTEAFF. The CDR3 DNA sequence: TGTGCCAGCAGCTTATTGGCAAACACTGAAGCTTTCTTT. The variable domain in full, with the rest retrieved from reference TRBV7-6 and TRBJ1-1, is GAGVSQSPRYKVTKRGQDVALRCDPISGHVSLYWYRQALGQGPEFLTYFNYEAQQDKSGLPNDRFSAERPEGSISTLTIQRTEQRDSAMYRCASSLLANTEAFFGQGTRLTVV.

CDR3 amino acids: CASSIAGTGVYNEQFF. DNA for the CDR3: TGTGCCAGTAGTATAGCGGGGACAGGCGTTTACAATGAGCAGTTCTTC. The V call is TRBV19, the J call TRBJ2-1; TRBD1 aligns across 8 bases. The CDR3 is made up of 16 amino acids. Germline V gene data show CDR1 as LNHDA and CDR2 as SQIVND (reference sequence). The J segment lost 4 bases and the V segment lost 1 base, leaving 6 bases of the junction unmatched.

The chain uses TRBV3-1 (or the pseudogene TRBV3-2) and TRBJ2-1; 9 nucleotides match TRBD2. CDR1 is LGHDT, CDR2 YNNKEL, per germline (reference sequence). This CDR3 spans 14 amino acids. The J segment lost 9 bases and the V segment lost 3 bases, leaving 6 bases of the junction unmatched. CDR3 protein: CASSQGLAKGEQFF. CDR3 coding DNA: TGTGCCAGCAGCCAGGGACTAGCTAAGGGTGAGCAGTTCTTC.

This sequence joins TRBV2 and TRBJ2-7, with TRBD2 matching 7 bases. CDR1 SNHLY and CDR2 FYNNEI come from the germline V gene. The CDR3 consists of 14 residues. With V trimmed by 4 bases and J by 4 bases, 7 bases remained unmatched. CDR3 bases: TGTGCCAGCAGTGTAAGGGCTAGCGGATACGAGCAGTACTTC. This translates into CASSVRASGYEQYF.

V gene TRBV24-1 combines with J gene TRBJ2-5; 8 bases fit TRBD1. There are 17 residues in the CDR3. Unmatched junction bases numbered 14, after V lost 7 bases and J lost 2 bases. The V gene's germline CDR1 is KGHDR and CDR2 SFDVKD. The CDR3 sequence is CATSWTGSKREQETQYF. CDR3 sequence (DNA): TGTGCCACCAGCTGGACAGGGAGTAAGAGAGAGCAAGAGACCCAGTACTTC.

The chain employs TRBV6-6 and TRBJ2-7, with D maybe TRBD2 (6 bases). The length of the CDR3 is 14 residues. The V and J ends lost 6 bases and 0 bases respectively, with 12 bases between them. Germline assignment: CDR1 MNHNY and CDR2 SVGAGI (reference sequence). The DNA of the CDR3 is TGTGCCAGCAGCCGGGACTCCTACTCCTACGAGCAGTACTTC. Protein product: CASSRDSYSYEQYF.

The chain couples TRBV7-3 to TRBJ1-1; D is ambiguous. V was shortened by 5 bases and J by 7 bases, with 17 bases between the two germline ends. The CDR3 spans 14 residues. CDR1 is SGHTA and CDR2 is FQGTGA in the germline V gene. CDR3 bases: TGTGCCAGCAGCCATCACGCGAGGGAGAGTGAAGCTTTCTTT. It is translated as CASSHHARESEAFF.

The V call is TRBV11-2, the J call TRBJ2-5; TRBD1 might be the D (6 bases). Germline V CDR1 and CDR2: SGHAT, FQNNGV. Trimming removed 5 bases at V and 5 bases at J, with 15 bases between. This CDR3 region has 14 residues. CDR3 in DNA: TGTGCCAGCAGCCGCCCCTCCCAGGGGGAGACCCAGTACTTC. Translated: CASSRPSQGETQYF.

J is TRBJ1-5 and V is TRBV7-2; the match to TRBD1 covers 11 bases. Germline-derived CDR1 and CDR2 are SGHTA and FQGNSA. This CDR3 comprises 17 residues. V lost 3 bases, J lost 4 bases, and 8 bases stayed unmatched. The CDR3 nucleotides are TGTGCCAGCAGCTTTACCGACGGGACAGGGGGGAATCAGCCCCAGCATTTT. Translation: CASSFTDGTGGNQPQHF.

This clone was seen only a few times. CDR3 DNA: TGTGCCAGCAGACAACAGGGTAACTATGGCTACACCTTC. This sequence encodes CASRQQGNYGYTF. The chain combines TRBV6-5 with TRBJ1-2, with D possibly being TRBD1 (6 bases). The V and J ends lost 6 bases and 1 base respectively, with 9 bases between them. The germline V gene has CDR1 MNHEY and CDR2 SVGAGI. This CDR3 has 13 residues.

In its sample, this clone was seen once. The CDR3: CASGSGLAYTDTQYF. Here the CDR3 DNA reads TGTGCCAGTGGATCGGGACTAGCGTACACAGATACGCAGTATTTT. This rearrangement joins TRBV19 to TRBJ2-3; TRBD2 matches at 10 bases. Trimming cost V 8 bases and J 2 bases; bases outside gene matches: 7. The germline CDR1 and CDR2 sequences are LNHDA and SQIVND (reference sequence). CDR3 length: 15 amino acids.

V usage is TRBV12-3 or TRBV12-4 and J usage is TRBJ2-7; no clear D gene. This CDR3 region has 10 residues. Trimming took 9 bases from V and 6 from J, leaving 9 bases between them. The CDR3 nucleotides are TGTGCCAGTAATACTGTCGAGCAGTACTTC. Amino acid sequence: CASNTVEQYF.

The chain couples TRBV15 to TRBJ2-1, with 9 bases aligning to TRBD2. There are 17 residues in the CDR3. Germline V gene data show CDR1 as LNHNV and CDR2 as YYDKDF (reference sequence). Trimming took 1 base from V and 5 from J; bases not matched to a gene: 9. DNA for the CDR3: TGTGCCACCAGCAGAGTCGGTCTAGCGGGGCCGAACAATGAGCAGTTCTTC. Encoded protein: CATSRVGLAGPNNEQFF.

The chain couples TRBV2 to TRBJ2-6; 8 positions agree with TRBD1. Unmatched junction bases numbered 11, after V lost 9 bases and J lost 4 bases. Germline values: CDR1 SNHLY, CDR2 FYNNEI. The CDR3 spans 16 residues. The CDR3 spells CARSRDRHGGANVLTF. The CDR3 DNA follows: TGTGCCAGATCCCGGGACAGGCACGGAGGGGCCAACGTCCTGACTTTC.

J is TRBJ2-3 and V is TRBV27; 7 bases are shared with TRBD1. The CDR3 totals 16 residues. The V and J ends lost 9 bases and 0 bases, in that order; junction bases with no gene match: 12. Looked up from germline, CDR1 is MNHEY and CDR2 is SMNVEV (reference sequence). CDR3 loop: CASKRPGQTSTDTQYF. CDR3 DNA sequence: TGTGCCAGTAAGCGACCGGGACAGACTAGCACAGATACGCAGTATTTT.

The V gene is TRBV19, the J gene TRBJ1-2; D may be TRBD1 (6 bases). This CDR3 comprises 12 residues. V was cut by 7 bases and J by 3 bases, with 9 bases left in between. Germline V CDR1 and CDR2: LNHDA, SQIVND (reference sequence). CDR3 sequence: CASTRTDYGYTF. Here the CDR3 DNA reads TGTGCCAGTACAAGGACAGACTATGGCTACACCTTC.

The gene calls are TRBV20-1 and TRBJ2-3; D is perhaps TRBD2 (7 bases). Per germline, CDR1 DFQATT and CDR2 SNEGSKA (reference sequence). Trimming took off 3 bases at V and 0 bases at J, with 19 bases between the two ends. The CDR3 is 17 amino acids. The CDR3 DNA reads TGCAGTGCTAGTCTGGCGGGGGCGGGAACTAGCACAGATACGCAGTATTTT. Its translation is CSASLAGAGTSTDTQYF.

This clone came up a few times. The chain combines TRBV4-3 with TRBJ2-1; 7 bases fit TRBD2. The CDR3 is made up of 14 amino acids. V lost 0 bases to trimming and J lost 7 bases; unmatched junction nucleotides: 3. Germline V gene data show CDR1 as LGHNA and CDR2 as YSLEER. CDR3 in DNA: TGCGCCAGCAGCCAAGATCCCGGGGGGAATGAGCAGTTCTTC. As protein: CASSQDPGGNEQFF.

The sample holds one count of this clone. The gene calls are TRBV4-1 and TRBJ2-7; 7 bases map to TRBD2. The CDR3 spans 17 residues. Germline trimming cut 4 bases from V and 1 base from J; bases unmatched to any gene: 13. Germline CDR1 and CDR2: MGHRA and YSYEKL. CDR3: CASSPQAGVFGSYEQYF. The CDR3 region has the DNA TGCGCCAGCAGCCCCCAGGCGGGAGTGTTCGGGTCCTACGAGCAGTACTTC.

Here the CDR3 DNA reads TGCGCCAGCAGCTTGGCCCCGACTAGCGGGAGAACAGAGACCCAGTACTTC. Translation: CASSLAPTSGRTETQYF. The chain links TRBV5-1 to TRBJ2-5, with 12 bases fitting TRBD2. V gave up 0 bases and J gave up 4 bases; unmatched junction bases: 7. Germline lookup yields CDR1 SGHRS and CDR2 YFSETQ. The CDR3 contains 17 residues. Together with reference TRBV5-1 and TRBJ2-5, the CDR3 gives the full variable domain: KAGVTQTPRYLIKTRGQQVTLSCSPISGHRSVSWYQQTPGQGLQFLFEYFSETQRNKGNFPGRFSGRQFSNSRSEMNVSTLELGDSALYLCASSLAPTSGRTETQYFGPGTRLLVL.

The count of this clone is one. This chain connects TRBV29-1 to TRBJ2-2; 8 nucleotides align to TRBD1. Trimming at V came to 2 bases and at J to 5 bases, leaving 7 bases not matched to a gene. The CDR3 runs to 15 residues. Germline V CDR1 and CDR2: SQVTM, ANQGSEA. CDR3 in amino acids: CSVERLGQGTGELFF. The DNA of the CDR3 is TGCAGCGTTGAAAGATTAGGACAGGGAACCGGGGAGCTGTTTTTT.

The table lists this clone with a few counts. The rearrangement joins TRBV30 to TRBJ2-7; 7 bases match TRBD1. V lost 4 bases and J lost 2; bases outside the gene matches: 8. The CDR3 has 14 amino acids. CDR1 and CDR2 from the germline V gene are GTSNPN and SVGIG (reference sequence). Written as DNA, the CDR3 is TGTGCCTGGACAAAACTACAGGGGACCTACGAGCAGTACTTC. Translation gives CAWTKLQGTYEQYF.

The V and J genes are TRBV18 and TRBJ2-1; TRBD2 aligns across 12 bases. The V gene's germline CDR1 is KGHSH and CDR2 LQKENI. The CDR3 loop spans 20 amino acids. V lost 2 bases and J lost 0; bases outside the gene matches: 11. CDR3 sequence: CASSPGPSGRGVYSYNEQFF. The CDR3 DNA reads as TGTGCCAGCTCACCAGGGCCTAGCGGGAGGGGAGTCTACTCCTACAATGAGCAGTTCTTC.

This clone was seen once. J is TRBJ2-3 and V is TRBV3-1 (or the pseudogene TRBV3-2); the match to TRBD2 covers 7 bases. Germline CDR1 LGHDT, CDR2 YNNKEL (reference sequence). There are 15 residues in the CDR3. V shed 4 bases, J shed 3 bases, and the junction held 7 bases outside the gene matches. In DNA, the CDR3 is TGTGCCAGCAGCCGCCAGGGAGCGGGGACAGATACGCAGTATTTT. This encodes CASSRQGAGTDTQYF.

The rearrangement uses TRBV6-5 and TRBJ2-3; 13 positions agree with TRBD2. The length of the CDR3 is 15 residues. V lost 5 bases and J lost 5; bases outside the gene matches: 4. Germline V lookup: CDR1 MNHEY, CDR2 SVGAGI. The CDR3 DNA follows: TGTGCCAGCAGTAAACTAGCGGGAGGGGTAGATACGCAGTATTTT. The encoded protein is CASSKLAGGVDTQYF.